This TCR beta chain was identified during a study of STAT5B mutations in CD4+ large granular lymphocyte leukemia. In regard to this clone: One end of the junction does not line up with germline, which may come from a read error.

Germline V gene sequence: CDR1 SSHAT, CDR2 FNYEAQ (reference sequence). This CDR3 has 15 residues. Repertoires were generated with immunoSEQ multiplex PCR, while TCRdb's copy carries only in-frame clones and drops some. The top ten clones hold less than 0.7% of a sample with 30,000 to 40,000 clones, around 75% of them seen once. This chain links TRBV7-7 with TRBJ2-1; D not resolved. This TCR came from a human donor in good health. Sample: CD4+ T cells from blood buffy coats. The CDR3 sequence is CASSLLGSSYNEQFF. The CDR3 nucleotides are TGTGCTAGCAGCTTACTGGGAAGCTCCTACAATGAGCAGTTCTTC.